The rows below give T cell receptor beta chains drawn from one sample of a study of beta chain features in type 1 diabetes. Clones were sequenced by immunoSEQ multiplex PCR, and TCRdb holds only the in-frame ones, with some missing. The sample carries a few hundred thousand clones, 11% recorded once. The sequenced sample was naive CD4+ T cells from blood. The receptors originated from a man aged 25 to 40 with type 1 diabetes. The CDR3 runs from the conserved cysteine through the conserved F or W. The D gene is left open where the match is weak. Clone size is stated in some rows and not others, as once, few, many or a class when expanded.

size	J	V	D	DNA	CDR3
few	TRBJ2-3	TRBV9	NA	TGTGCCAGCAGCTCCTCCACCGGGGGTACAGATACGCAGTATTTT	CASSSSTGGTDTQYF
NA	TRBJ2-1	TRBV5-1	TRBD2	TGCGCCAGCTCCACTAGCGGGGGGCCAAGGGAGCAGTTCTTC	CASSTSGGPREQFF
NA	TRBJ2-1	TRBV5-6	TRBD2	TGTGCCAGCAGCTTGCTAGCGGGGGACGAGCAGTTCTTC	CASSLLAGDEQFF
NA	TRBJ2-1	TRBV5-6	TRBD1	TGTGCCAGCAGCGCATGGACAGGTTCCTTCGAGCAGTTCTTC	CASSAWTGSFEQFF
few	TRBJ2-5	TRBV7-3	NA	TGTGCCAGCAGCTTAAGTTCCGCGTACCAAGAGACCCAGTACTTC	CASSLSSAYQETQYF
NA	TRBJ2-5	TRBV27	TRBD2	TGTGCCAGCAGTTGGAGTAGCGGGGCTCAGAAGACCCAGTACTTC	CASSWSSGAQKTQYF
few	TRBJ1-6	TRBV5-1	TRBD1	TGCGCCAGCAGCCAACAGGGGGCTAATTCACCCCTCCACTTT	CASSQQGANSPLHF
NA	TRBJ2-5	TRBV27	NA	TGTGCCAGCAGTTCCGTGGGCACAGGAACCCAGTACTTC	CASSSVGTGTQYF
few	TRBJ2-1	TRBV2	TRBD2	TGTGCCAGCAGTGAGGGACTAGTTATCTTCAATGAGCAGTTCTTC	CASSEGLVIFNEQFF
NA	TRBJ1-5	TRBV2	NA	TGTGCCAGCAGTGAAGCGCCCCAAGCATATAGCAATCAGCCCCAGCATTTT	CASSEAPQAYSNQPQHF
few	TRBJ2-2	TRBV4-3	NA	TGCGCCAGCAGCCGCCTACAGGGTTCGGGGGAGCTGTTTTTT	CASSRLQGSGELFF
few	TRBJ1-5	TRBV7-9	NA	TGTGCCAGCAGCGCGGGGAGCAATCAGCCCCAGCATTTT	CASSAGSNQPQHF
NA	TRBJ2-4	TRBV7-2	NA	TGTGCCAGCAGCTTAGCGCGGACAGAAAACATTCAGTACTTC	CASSLARTENIQYF
NA	TRBJ2-3	TRBV4-1	TRBD2	TGCGCCAGCAGCCGCTTCGGTAGCGGGGGCCCCCGGAGCACAGATACGCAGTATTTT	CASSRFGSGGPRSTDTQYF
NA	TRBJ2-7	TRBV15	NA	TGTGCCACCAGCAGAACCGGCGAGCAGTACTTC	CATSRTGEQYF
NA	TRBJ1-2	TRBV30	NA	TGTGCCTGCCGACGGGACTCAGGAGGCTACACCTTC	CACRRDSGGYTF
few	TRBJ1-5	TRBV4-2	NA	TGTGCCAGCAGCCAGGAGGCGGGGAATCAGCCCCAGCATTTT	CASSQEAGNQPQHF
NA	TRBJ2-3	TRBV6-5	NA	TGTGCCAGCAGGCAGGGCACAGATACGCAGTATTTT	CASRQGTDTQYF
few	TRBJ1-1	TRBV7-9	NA	TGTGCCAGCAGCGCCCAGGGGACTGAAGCTTTCTTT	CASSAQGTEAFF
few	TRBJ1-1	TRBV15	NA	TGTGCCACCAGCAGAGGCCCTCAGGGTGGAGGGGCTGAAGCTTTCTTT	CATSRGPQGGGAEAFF
NA	TRBJ1-1	TRBV7-2	NA	TGTGCCAGCAGGTTTATTACCGGGGGAGCTTTCTTT	CASRFITGGAFF
few	TRBJ1-2	TRBV19	NA	TGTGCCAGTAGTATCGGTACAGACTATGGCTACACCTTC	CASSIGTDYGYTF
NA	TRBJ1-2	TRBV29-1	TRBD1	TGCAGCGTCCAACGGCAGGGGGCGTCGGGCTACACCTTC	CSVQRQGASGYTF
few	TRBJ2-7	TRBV5-4	TRBD2	TGTGCCAGCAGCTTCGGGCTTAGCGGGGGGGTCGGGTACGAGCAGTACTTC	CASSFGLSGGVGYEQYF
NA	TRBJ1-1	TRBV7-2	TRBD1	TGTGCCAGCAGCTCCGGACAGGCGCCAAACACTGAAGCTTTCTTT	CASSSGQAPNTEAFF